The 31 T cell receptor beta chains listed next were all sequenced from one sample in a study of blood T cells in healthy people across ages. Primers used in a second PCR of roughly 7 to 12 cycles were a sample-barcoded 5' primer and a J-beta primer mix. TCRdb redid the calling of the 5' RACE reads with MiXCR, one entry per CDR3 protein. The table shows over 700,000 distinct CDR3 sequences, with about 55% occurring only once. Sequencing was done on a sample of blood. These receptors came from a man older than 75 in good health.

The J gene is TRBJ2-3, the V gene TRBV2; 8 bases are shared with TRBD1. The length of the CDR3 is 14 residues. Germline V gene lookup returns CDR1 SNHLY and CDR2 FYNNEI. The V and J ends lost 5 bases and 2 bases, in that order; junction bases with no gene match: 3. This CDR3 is CASSPDRATDTQYF. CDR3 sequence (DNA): TGTGCCAGCAGTCCGGACAGGGCCACAGATACGCAGTATTTT.

In nucleotides, the CDR3 is TGCGCCAGCAGCCCGGGACAGAGTCTGAGGGGCTACACCTTC. It codes for CASSPGQSLRGYTF. The chain combines TRBV5-1 with TRBJ1-2; 7 bases align to TRBD1. The CDR3 contains 14 residues. Germline values: CDR1 SGHRS, CDR2 YFSETQ. J was trimmed by 8 bases and V by 4 bases; bases with no gene match: 11.

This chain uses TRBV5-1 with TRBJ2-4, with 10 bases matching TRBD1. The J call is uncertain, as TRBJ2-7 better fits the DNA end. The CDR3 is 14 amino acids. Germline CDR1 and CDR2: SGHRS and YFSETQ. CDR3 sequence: CASSSRTGGDEQYF. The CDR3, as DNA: TGCGCCAGCAGCTCTCGGACAGGGGGTGACGAGCAGTACTTC.

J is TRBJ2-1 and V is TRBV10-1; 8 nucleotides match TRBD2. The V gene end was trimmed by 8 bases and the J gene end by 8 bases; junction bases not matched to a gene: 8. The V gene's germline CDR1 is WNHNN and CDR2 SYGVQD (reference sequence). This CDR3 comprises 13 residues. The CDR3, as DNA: TGCGCCAGCGGGGGGGTAGCGGGATATGAGCAGTTCTTC. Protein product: CASGGVAGYEQFF.

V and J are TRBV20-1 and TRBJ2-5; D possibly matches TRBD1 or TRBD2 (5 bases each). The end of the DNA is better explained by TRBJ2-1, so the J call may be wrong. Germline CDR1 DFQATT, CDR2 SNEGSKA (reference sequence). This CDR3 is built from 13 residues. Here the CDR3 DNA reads TGCAGGGCACTTGAGGGGAGTAAAGAGACCCAGTTCTTC. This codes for CRALEGSKETQFF.

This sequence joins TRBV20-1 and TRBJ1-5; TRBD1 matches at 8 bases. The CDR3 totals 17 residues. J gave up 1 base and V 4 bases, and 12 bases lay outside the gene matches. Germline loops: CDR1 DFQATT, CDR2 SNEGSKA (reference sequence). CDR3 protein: CSANLDRGVWSNQPQHF. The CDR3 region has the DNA TGCAGTGCTAACTTAGACAGGGGCGTATGGAGCAATCAGCCCCAGCATTTT.

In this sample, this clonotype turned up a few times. CDR3 region: CASSFRGAGRYAYF. CDR3 bases: TGTGCCAGCAGCTTCCGCGGGGCGGGCAGATACGCGTATTTT. V gene TRBV7-9 combines with J gene TRBJ2-3; TRBD2 might be the D (6 bases). Germline CDR1 is SEHNR and CDR2 is FQNEAQ (reference sequence). The CDR3 consists of 14 residues. Trimming took off 3 bases at V and 14 bases at J, with 21 bases between the two ends.

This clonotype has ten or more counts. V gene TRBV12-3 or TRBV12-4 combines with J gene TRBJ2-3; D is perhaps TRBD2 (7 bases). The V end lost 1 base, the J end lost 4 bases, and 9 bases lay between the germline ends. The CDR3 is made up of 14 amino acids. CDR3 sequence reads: CASSLGGGPDTQYF. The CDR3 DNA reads TGTGCCAGCAGTTTAGGGGGGGGCCCAGATACGCAGTATTTT.

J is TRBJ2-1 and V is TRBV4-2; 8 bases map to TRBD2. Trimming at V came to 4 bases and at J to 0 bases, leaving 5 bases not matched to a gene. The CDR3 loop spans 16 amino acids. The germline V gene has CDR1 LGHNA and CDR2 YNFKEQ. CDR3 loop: CASSPTGLDSYNEQFF. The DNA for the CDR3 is TGTGCCAGCAGCCCCACGGGACTAGACTCCTACAATGAGCAGTTCTTC.

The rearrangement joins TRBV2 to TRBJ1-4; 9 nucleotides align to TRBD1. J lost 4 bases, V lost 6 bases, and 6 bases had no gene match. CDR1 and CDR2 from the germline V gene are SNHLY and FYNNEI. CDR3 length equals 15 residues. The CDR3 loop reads CASSASGQGNEKLFF. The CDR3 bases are TGTGCCAGCAGCGCATCGGGACAGGGTAATGAAAAACTGTTTTTT. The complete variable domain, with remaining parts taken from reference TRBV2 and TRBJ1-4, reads EPEVTQTPSHQVTQMGQEVILRCVPISNHLYFYWYRQILGQKVEFLVSFYNNEISEKSEIFDDQFSVERPDGSNFTLKIRSTKLEDSAMYFCASSASGQGNEKLFFGSGTQLSVL.

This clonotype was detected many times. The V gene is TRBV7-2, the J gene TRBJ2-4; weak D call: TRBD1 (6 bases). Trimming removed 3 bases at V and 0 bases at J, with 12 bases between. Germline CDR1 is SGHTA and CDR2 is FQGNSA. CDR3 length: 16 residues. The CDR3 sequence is CASSFLGHQAKNIQYF. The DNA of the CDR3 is TGTGCCAGCAGCTTCTTGGGACACCAAGCCAAAAACATTCAGTACTTC.

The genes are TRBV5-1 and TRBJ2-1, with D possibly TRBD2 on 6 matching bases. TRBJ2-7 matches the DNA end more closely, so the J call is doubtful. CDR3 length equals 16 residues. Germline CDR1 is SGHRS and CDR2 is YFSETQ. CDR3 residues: CASTLGVVADYNEQYF. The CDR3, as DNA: TGCGCCAGCACATTGGGGGTAGTAGCGGATTACAATGAGCAGTACTTC.

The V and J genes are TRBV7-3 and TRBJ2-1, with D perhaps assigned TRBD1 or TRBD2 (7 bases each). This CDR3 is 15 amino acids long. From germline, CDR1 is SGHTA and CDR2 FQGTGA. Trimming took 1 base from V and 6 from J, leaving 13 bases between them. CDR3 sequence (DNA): TGTGCCAGCAGCTTAAGGGGAGGGGGCCCCAATGAGCAGTTCTTC. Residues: CASSLRGGGPNEQFF.

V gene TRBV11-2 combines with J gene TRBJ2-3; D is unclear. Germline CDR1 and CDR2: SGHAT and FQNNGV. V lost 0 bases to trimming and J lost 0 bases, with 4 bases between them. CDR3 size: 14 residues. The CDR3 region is CASSLEKSTDTQYF. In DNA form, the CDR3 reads TGTGCCAGCAGCTTAGAAAAAAGCACAGATACGCAGTATTTT.

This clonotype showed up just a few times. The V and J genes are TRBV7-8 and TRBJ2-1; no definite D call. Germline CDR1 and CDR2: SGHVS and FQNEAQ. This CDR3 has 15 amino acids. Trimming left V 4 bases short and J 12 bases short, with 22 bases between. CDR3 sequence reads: CASSSPGPRSTRQFF. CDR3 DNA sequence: TGTGCCAGCAGCTCTCCCGGGCCAAGGTCCACCCGGCAGTTCTTC.

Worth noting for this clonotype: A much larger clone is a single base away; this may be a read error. The CDR3 DNA sequence: TGTGCCACCAGTGACCCTGGGACAGGGGCCACCTCCTCCAGTGAGCAGTACTTC. It translates to CATSDPGTGATSSSEQYF. This rearrangement joins TRBV24-1 to TRBJ2-5; 10 nucleotides match TRBD1. CDR3 length: 18 residues. Trimming removed 4 bases from V and 11 bases from J; junction bases left unmatched: 21. The V gene's germline CDR1 is KGHDR and CDR2 SFDVKD.

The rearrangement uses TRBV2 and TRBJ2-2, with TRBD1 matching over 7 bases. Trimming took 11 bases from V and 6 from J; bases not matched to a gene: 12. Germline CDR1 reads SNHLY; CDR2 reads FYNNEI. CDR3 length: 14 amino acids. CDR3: CACKTTGAPGELFF. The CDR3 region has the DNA TGTGCCTGCAAAACCACAGGGGCCCCCGGGGAGCTGTTTTTT.

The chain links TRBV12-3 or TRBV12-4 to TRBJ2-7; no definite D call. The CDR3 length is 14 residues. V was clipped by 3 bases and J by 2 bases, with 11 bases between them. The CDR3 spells CASSFRRRAYEQYF. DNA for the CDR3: TGTGCCAGCAGTTTCCGCAGGAGAGCCTACGAGCAGTACTTC.

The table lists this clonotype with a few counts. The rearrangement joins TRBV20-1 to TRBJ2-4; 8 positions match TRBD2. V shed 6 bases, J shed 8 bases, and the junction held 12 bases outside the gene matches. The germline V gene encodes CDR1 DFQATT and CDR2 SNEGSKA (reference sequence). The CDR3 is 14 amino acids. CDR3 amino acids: CSATVSGRLDIQYF. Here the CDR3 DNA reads TGCAGTGCCACGGTGAGCGGGAGATTGGACATTCAGTACTTC.

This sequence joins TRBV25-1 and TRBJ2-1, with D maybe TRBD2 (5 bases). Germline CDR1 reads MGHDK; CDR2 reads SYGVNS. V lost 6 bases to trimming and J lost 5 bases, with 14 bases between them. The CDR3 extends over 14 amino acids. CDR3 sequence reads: CASSPAGKNNEQFF. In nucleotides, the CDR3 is TGTGCCAGCAGCCCCGCGGGCAAGAACAATGAGCAGTTCTTC.

DNA of the CDR3: TGTGCCAGCAGCTTAAAAGCAAAGGGCGACAATGAGCAGTTCTTC. It yields the protein CASSLKAKGDNEQFF. V and J are TRBV7-3 and TRBJ2-1; D gene ambiguous. Trimming removed 1 base at V and 5 bases at J, with 12 bases between. The CDR3 sequence is 15 residues long. Germline V gene data show CDR1 as SGHTA and CDR2 as FQGTGA.

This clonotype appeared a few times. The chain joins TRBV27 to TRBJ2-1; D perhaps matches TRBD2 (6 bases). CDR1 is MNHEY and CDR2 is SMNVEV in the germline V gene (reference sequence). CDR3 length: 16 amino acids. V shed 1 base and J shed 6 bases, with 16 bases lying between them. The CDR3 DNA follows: TGTGCCAGCAGTTTATTCGGCGGGACTGCTCCCAATGAGCAGTTCTTC. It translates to CASSLFGGTAPNEQFF.

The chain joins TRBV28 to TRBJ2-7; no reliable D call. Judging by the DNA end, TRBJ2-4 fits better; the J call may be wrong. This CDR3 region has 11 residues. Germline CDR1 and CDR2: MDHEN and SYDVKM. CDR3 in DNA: TGTGCCAGCAGTACTCCGGACATTCAGTACTTC. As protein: CASSTPDIQYF.

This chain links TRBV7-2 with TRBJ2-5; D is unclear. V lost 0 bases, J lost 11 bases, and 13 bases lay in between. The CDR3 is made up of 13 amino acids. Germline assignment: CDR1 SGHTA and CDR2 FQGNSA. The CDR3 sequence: CASSLAEESRQYF. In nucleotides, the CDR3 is TGTGCCAGCAGCTTAGCCGAGGAATCACGGCAGTACTTC.

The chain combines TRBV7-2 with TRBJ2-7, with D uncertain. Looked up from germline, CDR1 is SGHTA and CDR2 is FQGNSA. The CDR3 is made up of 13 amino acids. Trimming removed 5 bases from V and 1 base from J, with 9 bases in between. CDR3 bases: TGTGCCAGCAGCCCGGCAGTATCCTACGAGCAGTACTTC. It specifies CASSPAVSYEQYF.

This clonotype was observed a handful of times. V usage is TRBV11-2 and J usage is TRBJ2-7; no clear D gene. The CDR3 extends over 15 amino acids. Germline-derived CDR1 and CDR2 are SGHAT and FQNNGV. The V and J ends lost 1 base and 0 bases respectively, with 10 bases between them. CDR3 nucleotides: TGTGCCAGCAGCTTAGGTCGGGCCCCCTCCTACGAGCAGTACTTC. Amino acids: CASSLGRAPSYEQYF.

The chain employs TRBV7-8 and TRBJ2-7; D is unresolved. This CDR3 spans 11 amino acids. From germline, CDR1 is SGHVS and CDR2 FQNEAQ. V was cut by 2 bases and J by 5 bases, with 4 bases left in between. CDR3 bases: TGTGCCAGCAGCTTACTCCACGAGCAGTACTTC. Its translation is CASSLLHEQYF.

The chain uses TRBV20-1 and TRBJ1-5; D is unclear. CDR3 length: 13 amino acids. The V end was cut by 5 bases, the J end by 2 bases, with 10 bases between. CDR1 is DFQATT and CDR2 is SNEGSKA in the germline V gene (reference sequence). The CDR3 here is CSAVPGGNQPQHF. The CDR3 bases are TGCAGTGCTGTGCCGGGAGGCAATCAGCCCCAGCATTTT.

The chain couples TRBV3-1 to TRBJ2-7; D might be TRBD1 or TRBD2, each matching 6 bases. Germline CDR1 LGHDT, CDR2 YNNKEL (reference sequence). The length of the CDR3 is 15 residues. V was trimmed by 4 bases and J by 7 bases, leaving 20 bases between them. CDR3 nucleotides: TGTGCCAGCAGCCCCAACGGGGGCATTGTCCATGAGCAGTACTTC. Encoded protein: CASSPNGGIVHEQYF.

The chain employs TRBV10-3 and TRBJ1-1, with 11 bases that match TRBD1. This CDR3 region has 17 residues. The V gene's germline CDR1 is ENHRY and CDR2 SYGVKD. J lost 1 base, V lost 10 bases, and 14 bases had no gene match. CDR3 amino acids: CATIRGDRGKGNTEAFF. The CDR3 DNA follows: TGTGCCACGATACGGGGGGACAGGGGGAAGGGGAACACTGAAGCTTTCTTT.

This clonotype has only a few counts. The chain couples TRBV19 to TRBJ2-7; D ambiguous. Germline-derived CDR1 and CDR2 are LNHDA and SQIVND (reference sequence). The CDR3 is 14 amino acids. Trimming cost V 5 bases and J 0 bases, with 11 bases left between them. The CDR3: CASSPTDNSYEQYF. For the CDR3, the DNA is TGTGCCAGTAGTCCAACAGACAACTCCTACGAGCAGTACTTC.